The text below deals with one T cell receptor (beta chain). The antigen is undetermined. These data belong to a study of response to subunit inactivated influenza vaccine. Study-level findings and limits: Authors suggested that a seasonal influenza vaccination recruits few new T cells each time.

TCRdb itself ran the RT-PCR reads through MiXCR, one entry per CDR3 protein. The sample yields a few hundred thousand distinct CDR3 sequences, 12% to 15% seen once. V was shortened by 1 base and J by 0 bases, with 6 bases between the two germline ends. The germline CDR1 and CDR2 sequences are MNHEY and SVGAGI. This CDR3 comprises 15 residues. This clonotype was sampled from a man in his fifties or sixties who received an inactivated influenza vaccine. Sequences were derived from PBMCs from blood, sampled about 13 days after vaccination. This chain connects TRBV6-5 to TRBJ2-2; no clear D gene. The CDR3 spells CASSYLAANTGELFF. CDR3 nucleotide sequence: TGTGCCAGCAGTTACTTGGCTGCGAACACCGGGGAGCTGTTTTTT.